Reported below is one TCR beta chain. It has no known antigen specificity. Base-call qualities are not available, and no considerably larger clone is one nucleotide away. The sample comes from a study of siplizumab effects on memory and regulatory T cells (dated by TCRdb to about 2019). About the study as a whole: The study examined how the anti-CD2 antibody siplizumab affects alloreactive T-cell subsets in allogeneic mixed lymphocyte reactions built from human PBMCs. Paper-wide results and their limitations: Unstimulated naive T cells appeared to be more diverse than memory T cells, and naive cells seemed to make a substantial contribution to the alloresponse. Sequences below about 10^-5 frequency were poorly captured, so only a minor fraction of alloreactive clones could be mapped to unstimulated subsets. The suppressive function of proliferating Tregs from siplizumab cultures was not functionally confirmed. Among mappable alloreactive CD4+ clones, the Treg-derived fraction averaged around 70% with siplizumab versus around 29% in control reactions. The cumulative frequency of alloreactive sequences that could be traced back to unstimulated CD4+ memory T cells was significantly reduced by siplizumab. A naive or memory phenotype could not be assigned to roughly 75-95% of proliferating CD4+ or CD8+ clones.

The library was built by means of the immunoSEQ multiplex PCR assay. Each sample had some 94,000 TCR templates assayed by the deep sequencing platform. Genomic DNA extracted from sorted T cells was used for TCRbeta CDR3 sequencing. The source study handled its data this way. The R programming language was used for clonal analysis of the TCRbeta CDR3 data. Alloreactive CD4+ and CD8+ clones were identified by comparing unstimulated samples to CFSE-low samples taken after the reaction. Regulatory or non-regulatory origin was assigned to alloreactive CD4+ clones by matching of sequences to sorted unstimulated Treg and non-Treg repertoires. TCRdb provides this immuneACCESS table in a form limited to in-frame rearrangements. Some clones are lacking; in checked studies, under half of them reflect an unresolved V gene, and why the rest are absent is not known. The V and J calls and the clone size are those of that table, but D and trimming were determined from the DNA. The sample table holds under 95,000 clones, of which 94% were seen once. Over 0.25% of the sample comes from the top ten.

V lost 6 bases and J lost 2 bases, and the count of bases not matched to a germline gene is 4. Counted from cysteine to phenylalanine, this CDR3 has 14 amino acids. Of all the DNA, just the CDR3 is kept, 42 bases in frame from base 1. Via the germline V gene, CDR1 is SGHTS and CDR2 YDEGEE. Sorted unstimulated T cells and proliferating T cells recovered from mixed lymphocyte reactions were subjected to TCRbeta CDR3 sequencing. Fresh whole blood from about ten HLA-typed healthy donors served as the source for isolating PBMCs. To map where alloreactive clones came from, unstimulated CD4+ non-regulatory T cells were FACS-sorted.

Rearrangement joined TRBV5-8 to TRBJ2-1, with 8 bases matching TRBD1. Sequencing used non-Treg CD4+ T cells sorted from blood. The cell subset or site label corresponds to: FACS-sorted unstimulated CD4+ non-regulatory T cells. This TCR came from a human donor in good health. The nucleotide sequence is given as TGTGCCAGCAATCTGGACAGGGCCTACAATGAGCAGTTCTTC. Translated, it gives CASNLDRAYNEQFF.